One and the same sample provided the 11 T cell receptor beta chains below, sequenced in a study of cytomegalovirus exposure and HLA in healthy donors. The PCR employed 60 Vbeta primers together with 13 Jbeta primers. Profiled with immunoSEQ multiplex PCR; TCRdb holds only in-frame clones, not every one. The table records tens of thousands of clones, more than 90% of them present only once. The sequenced material came from PBMCs. All receptors derive from a woman aged 18-29 years in good health and CMV-seronegative.

This sequence joins TRBV30 and TRBJ2-7, with 9 bases identical to TRBD2. The junction had 14 bases not matched to a gene; V was cut back by 8 bases and J by 6 bases. The CDR3 has 14 residues. The V gene's germline CDR1 is GTSNPN and CDR2 SVGIG (reference sequence). The chain's CDR3 is CAGATGTSFPEQYF. The CDR3 DNA reads as TGTGCCGGAGCCACCGGGACTAGCTTTCCCGAGCAGTACTTC.

This clone occurred once. The chain combines TRBV4-1 with TRBJ2-6, with TRBD2 matching over 12 bases. Losses at the gene ends were 0 bases for V and 2 bases for J; bases not matched to a gene: 5. The CDR3 is 19 residues long. The germline CDR1 and CDR2 sequences are MGHRA and YSYEKL. CDR3 sequence reads: CASSQEKGLAGTGANVLTF. For the CDR3, the DNA is TGCGCCAGCAGCCAAGAAAAGGGACTAGCGGGCACTGGGGCCAACGTCCTGACTTTC.

The chain links TRBV9 to TRBJ2-5, with 10 bases fitting TRBD1. V lost 4 bases to trimming and J lost 4 bases; unmatched junction nucleotides: 7. There are 15 residues in the CDR3. Germline CDR1 reads SGDLS; CDR2 reads YYNGEE. The CDR3 sequence: CASSSGQGVGETQYF. The CDR3 DNA reads TGTGCCAGCAGCTCCGGACAGGGGGTGGGAGAGACCCAGTACTTC.

This chain links TRBV5-4 with TRBJ2-7; D possibly corresponds to TRBD1 (6 bases). Germline CDR1 reads SGHNT; CDR2 reads YYREEE (reference sequence). The CDR3 loop spans 16 amino acids. The V end was cut by 0 bases, the J end by 2 bases, with 15 bases between. The CDR3 spells CASSLAYGTPPYEQYF. Written as DNA, the CDR3 is TGTGCCAGCAGCTTGGCCTACGGGACACCACCCTACGAGCAGTACTTC.

This clone has a single count. The V and J genes are TRBV5-5 and TRBJ1-2; D is undetermined. Germline V gene data show CDR1 as SGHKS and CDR2 as YYEKEE (reference sequence). The CDR3 sequence is 15 residues long. The V end was cut by 0 bases, the J end by 3 bases, with 12 bases between. CDR3 residues: CASSLDTTADYGYTF. In nucleotides, the CDR3 is TGTGCCAGCAGCTTGGACACCACAGCTGACTATGGCTACACCTTC. The whole variable domain, remainder taken from reference TRBV5-5 and TRBJ1-2, is DAGVTQSPTHLIKTRGQQVTLRCSPISGHKSVSWYQQVLGQGPQFIFQYYEKEERGRGNFPDRFSARQFPNYSSELNVNALLLGDSALYLCASSLDTTADYGYTFGSGTRLTVV.

This chain links TRBV10-3 with TRBJ1-5, with 8 bases matching TRBD1. Trimming at V came to 6 bases and at J to 2 bases, leaving 6 bases not matched to a gene. Germline V gives CDR1 ENHRY, CDR2 SYGVKD. The CDR3 spans 15 residues. The CDR3 DNA reads as TGTGCCATCAGCGCTGACAGGGGCGGCAATCAGCCCCAGCATTTT. This codes for CAISADRGGNQPQHF.

V and J are TRBV7-9 and TRBJ2-2, with 7 bases aligning to TRBD2. The CDR3 runs to 14 residues. Germline values: CDR1 SEHNR, CDR2 FQNEAQ (reference sequence). With 2 bases clipped from V and 7 bases from J, the junction kept 4 bases outside the gene matches. CDR3 nucleotides: TGTGCCAGCAGCTTACGGGGGGTCGTCGGGGAGCTGTTTTTT. This sequence encodes CASSLRGVVGELFF.

This chain joins TRBV14 and TRBJ2-1; 10 bases match TRBD1. Germline assignment: CDR1 SGHDN and CDR2 FVKESK. This CDR3 contains 18 residues. Trimming removed 2 bases from V and 3 bases from J; junction bases left unmatched: 10. CDR3 bases: TGTGCCAGCAGCCAACTACTCGGGGGACAGGGGCTCTACAATGAGCAGTTCTTC. As protein: CASSQLLGGQGLYNEQFF. The whole variable domain, remainder taken from reference TRBV14 and TRBJ2-1, is EAGVTQFPSHSVIEKGQTVTLRCDPISGHDNLYWYRRVMGKEIKFLLHFVKESKQDESGMPNNRFLAERTGGTYSTLKVQPAELEDSGVYFCASSQLLGGQGLYNEQFFGPGTRLTVL.

This chain connects TRBV7-2 to TRBJ1-6; possible D gene TRBD1, 5 bases. V was trimmed by 5 bases and J by 0 bases, leaving 20 bases between them. The CDR3 consists of 19 residues. In germline, CDR1 is SGHTA, CDR2 FQGNSA. CDR3 DNA: TGTGCCAGCAGCCCCCCCAGGGCCACGCACAGCTCCTATAATTCACCCCTCCACTTT. The encoded protein is CASSPPRATHSSYNSPLHF.

The chain links TRBV2 to TRBJ1-1, with a weak D call TRBD1 (6 bases). V lost 5 bases, J lost 5 bases, and 24 bases lay in between. Germline CDR1 SNHLY, CDR2 FYNNEI. There are 17 residues in the CDR3. The CDR3: CASSQGRDTRIWTEAFF. CDR3 coding DNA: TGTGCCAGCAGTCAAGGAAGGGACACCCGGATATGGACTGAAGCTTTCTTT.

The V call is TRBV10-3, the J call TRBJ2-5, with TRBD1 matching 8 bases. V lost 4 bases, J lost 2 bases, and 9 bases stayed unmatched. This CDR3 has 16 residues. CDR1 ENHRY and CDR2 SYGVKD come from the germline V gene. Here the CDR3 reads CAISGPPTGAQETQYF. The CDR3 bases are TGTGCCATCAGTGGTCCGCCGACAGGGGCTCAAGAGACCCAGTACTTC.